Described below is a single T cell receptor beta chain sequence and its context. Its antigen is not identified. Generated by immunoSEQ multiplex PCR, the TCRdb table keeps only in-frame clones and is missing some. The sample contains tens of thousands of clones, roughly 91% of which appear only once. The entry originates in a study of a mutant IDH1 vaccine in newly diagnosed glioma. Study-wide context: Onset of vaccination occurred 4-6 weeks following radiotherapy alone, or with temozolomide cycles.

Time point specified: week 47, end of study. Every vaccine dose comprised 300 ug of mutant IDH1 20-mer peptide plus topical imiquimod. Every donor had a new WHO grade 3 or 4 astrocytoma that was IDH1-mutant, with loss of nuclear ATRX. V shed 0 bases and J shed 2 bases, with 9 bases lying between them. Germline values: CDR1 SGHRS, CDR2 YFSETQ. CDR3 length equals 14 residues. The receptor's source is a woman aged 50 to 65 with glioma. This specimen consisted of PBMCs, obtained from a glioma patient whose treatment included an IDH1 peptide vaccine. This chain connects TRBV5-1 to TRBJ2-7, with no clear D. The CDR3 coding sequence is TGCGCCAGCAGCTTGGACCCCCTGACCTACGAGCAGTACTTC. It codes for CASSLDPLTYEQYF. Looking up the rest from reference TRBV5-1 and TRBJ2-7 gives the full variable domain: KAGVTQTPRYLIKTRGQQVTLSCSPISGHRSVSWYQQTPGQGLQFLFEYFSETQRNKGNFPGRFSGRQFSNSRSEMNVSTLELGDSALYLCASSLDPLTYEQYFGPGTRLTVT.